This T cell receptor (beta chain) was documented in a study of blood T cell repertoires in COVID-19. Whole-study context: Sources were T cells, B-cell-depleted T cells, or PBMCs; the material itself was cDNA or gDNA.

A single count supports this clone. Authors' analysis steps: Reference gene primer amplification in the assay estimated nucleated cell counts. Using immunoSEQ multiplex PCR, the repertoire was profiled, and TCRdb retains in-frame clones only, with some absent. V and J calls plus clone size are reproduced from that table; the DNA served to infer D and trimming. Of 55,000 to 85,000 clones in the sample, 81% are singletons; the top ten hold 0.65% to 0.9%. The V end was cut by 4 bases, the J end by 2 bases, with 15 bases between. CDR3 size: 16 residues. Germline values: CDR1 MNHNY, CDR2 SVGAGI (reference sequence).

The clonotype comes from a woman in her 70s with acute or convalescent COVID-19. Sequences were obtained from peripheral blood. V and J are TRBV6-6 and TRBJ1-5; D gene unclear. The CDR3 DNA reads as TGTGCCAGCAGTTCGAAGCGGCCATCTGGCAATCAGCCCCAGCATTTT. Protein: CASSSKRPSGNQPQHF.